A single sample gave rise to the 22 T cell receptor beta chains below, sequenced in a study of cytomegalovirus exposure and HLA in healthy donors. Vbeta (60) and Jbeta (13) primers were used in the PCR. The repertoire was sequenced with immunoSEQ multiplex PCR; TCRdb's copy has only in-frame clones and lacks some. Of a few hundred thousand clones listed, 92% are singletons. The material sequenced was PBMCs. These receptors came from a girl aged 2-9 years in good health and CMV-seronegative.

The rearrangement joins TRBV5-6 to TRBJ2-7, with D perhaps matching TRBD1 (5 bases). V gave up 4 bases and J gave up 2 bases, with 19 bases separating them. The CDR3 sequence is 16 residues long. The germline V gene has CDR1 SGHDT and CDR2 YYEEEE. Written as DNA, the CDR3 is TGTGCCAGCAGCCCTAATCCAGGGTTATCGGCCTACGAGCAGTACTTC. As protein: CASSPNPGLSAYEQYF.

The gene calls are TRBV30 and TRBJ1-2; D uncertain. Trimming took 4 bases from V and 4 from J, leaving 7 bases between them. CDR1 is GTSNPN and CDR2 is SVGIG in the germline V gene (reference sequence). This CDR3 contains 11 residues. The CDR3 here is CAWKGGYGYTF. The CDR3 DNA follows: TGTGCCTGGAAGGGAGGCTATGGCTACACCTTC.

This clone was seen once. The DNA for the CDR3 is TGTGCCAGCAGCGACGGGGTAGGGACTCTCTACAATGAGCAGTTCTTC. Its translation is CASSDGVGTLYNEQFF. The gene calls are TRBV9 and TRBJ2-1, with D possibly TRBD2 on 6 matching bases. The V end was cut by 3 bases, the J end by 3 bases, with 16 bases between. CDR1 and CDR2 (germline): SGDLS, YYNGEE. The CDR3 is 16 amino acids.

V usage is TRBV19 and J usage is TRBJ2-7; weak D call: TRBD2 (5 bases). In germline, CDR1 is LNHDA, CDR2 SQIVND (reference sequence). The V end was cut by 6 bases, the J end by 6 bases, with 15 bases between. CDR3 length: 13 amino acids. Written as DNA, the CDR3 is TGTGCCAGTAGCCCGGGGAAAGGAGGCGAGCAGTACTTC. Encoded protein: CASSPGKGGEQYF.

V is TRBV19 and J is TRBJ1-1; D not resolved. V lost 6 bases and J 5 bases, leaving 22 bases between the germline ends. CDR1 is LNHDA and CDR2 is SQIVND in the germline V gene (reference sequence). CDR3 size: 16 residues. CDR3 amino acids: CASRYRATEGRTEAFF. In nucleotides, the CDR3 is TGTGCCAGTAGGTATCGCGCGACGGAGGGAAGAACTGAAGCTTTCTTT.

The chain couples TRBV7-8 to TRBJ1-4, with D perhaps matching TRBD1 (5 bases). CDR3 length: 13 amino acids. The ends were cut back, 7 bases at V and 7 bases at J, with 13 bases in the middle. Germline V CDR1 and CDR2: SGHVS, FQNEAQ. For the CDR3, the DNA is TGTGCCAGCACCAGGGAATCAGGTGAAAAACTGTTTTTT. It is translated as CASTRESGEKLFF.

The chain joins TRBV5-1 to TRBJ1-1; the match to TRBD1 covers 11 bases. The CDR3 is made up of 14 amino acids. J lost 4 bases, V lost 3 bases, and 2 bases had no gene match. Germline assignment: CDR1 SGHRS and CDR2 YFSETQ. CDR3 in amino acids: CASSSGQGGTEAFF. Here the CDR3 DNA reads TGCGCCAGCAGCTCGGGACAGGGGGGCACTGAAGCTTTCTTT.

The rearrangement joins TRBV9 to TRBJ2-4; possible D gene TRBD2, 7 bases. This CDR3 contains 14 residues. The V gene's germline CDR1 is SGDLS and CDR2 YYNGEE. V was shortened by 0 bases and J by 8 bases, with 12 bases between the two germline ends. This chain's CDR3 is CASSVAGGSDIQYF. DNA for the CDR3: TGTGCCAGCAGCGTAGCGGGGGGCAGCGACATTCAGTACTTC.

This clone has just a few counts. V and J are TRBV28 and TRBJ1-4, with D hard to call. CDR1 and CDR2 (germline): MDHEN, SYDVKM. V lost 7 bases and J 8 bases, leaving 14 bases between the germline ends. The CDR3 totals 13 residues. The chain's CDR3 is CASMEGLGEKLFF. CDR3 coding DNA: TGTGCCAGCATGGAGGGTCTAGGAGAAAAACTGTTTTTT. The full variable domain, in which reference TRBV28 and TRBJ1-4 provide the parts outside the CDR3, is DVKVTQSSRYLVKRTGEKVFLECVQDMDHENMFWYRQDPGLGLRLIYFSYDVKMKEKGDIPEGYSVSREKKERFSLILESASTNQTSMYLCASMEGLGEKLFFGSGTQLSVL.

This sequence joins TRBV19 and TRBJ2-7; TRBD2 is a possible D gene (6 bases). Trimming took off 1 base at V and 5 bases at J, with 18 bases between the two ends. Germline V gene lookup returns CDR1 LNHDA and CDR2 SQIVND (reference sequence). The CDR3 sequence is 16 residues long. CDR3 in amino acids: CASSIAPGDPSDEQYF. The DNA of the CDR3 is TGTGCCAGTAGTATAGCTCCGGGGGACCCGTCTGACGAGCAGTACTTC. Supplemented by reference TRBV19 and TRBJ2-7, the full variable domain reads DGGITQSPKYLFRKEGQNVTLSCEQNLNHDAMYWYRQDPGQGLRLIYYSQIVNDFQKGDIAEGYSVSREKKESFPLTVTSAQKNPTAFYLCASSIAPGDPSDEQYFGPGTRLTVT.

V is TRBV19 and J is TRBJ1-5; D perhaps matches TRBD1 (6 bases). In germline, CDR1 is LNHDA, CDR2 SQIVND (reference sequence). CDR3 length: 15 residues. V lost 3 bases to trimming and J lost 3 bases, with 12 bases between them. CDR3: CASSINGGSNQPQHF. CDR3 coding DNA: TGTGCCAGTAGTATCAATGGGGGCTCCAATCAGCCCCAGCATTTT.

The chain is built from TRBV2 and TRBJ2-1, with 7 bases that match TRBD2. This CDR3 has 13 amino acids. Germline CDR1 and CDR2: SNHLY and FYNNEI. V was clipped by 8 bases and J by 13 bases; unmatched bases: 14. The CDR3 DNA reads TGTGCCAGCTACCTCTCGGGGGGTTTAAGTCAGTTCTTC. It is translated as CASYLSGGLSQFF.

The chain employs TRBV27 and TRBJ2-6, with a weak D call TRBD2 (5 bases). Trimming took off 0 bases at V and 0 bases at J, with 12 bases between the two ends. This CDR3 comprises 18 residues. Germline V lookup: CDR1 MNHEY, CDR2 SMNVEV (reference sequence). The CDR3 DNA is TGTGCCAGCAGTTTATCGCGGGTTGGTCCCTCTGGGGCCAACGTCCTGACTTTC. Residues: CASSLSRVGPSGANVLTF. Full variable domain (rest looked up from reference TRBV27 and TRBJ2-6): EAQVTQNPRYLITVTGKKLTVTCSQNMNHEYMSWYRQDPGLGLRQIYYSMNVEVTDKGDVPEGYKVSRKEKRNFPLILESPSPNQTSLYFCASSLSRVGPSGANVLTFGAGSRLTVL.

The rearrangement links TRBV4-1 to TRBJ2-5, with 10 bases lining up with TRBD2. The CDR3 consists of 18 residues. Germline trimming cut 0 bases from V and 0 bases from J; bases unmatched to any gene: 7. Germline V gene sequence: CDR1 MGHRA, CDR2 YSYEKL. The CDR3 sequence: CASSQESSGGPYQETQYF. DNA for the CDR3: TGCGCCAGCAGCCAAGAAAGTAGCGGGGGGCCGTACCAAGAGACCCAGTACTTC.

This clone has only one observation. The V call is TRBV5-3, the J call TRBJ2-5; 15 bases match TRBD2. The DNA end is a closer match to TRBJ2-7, so the J assignment may be wrong. Being an ORF, TRBV5-3 has a function that is uncertain. This CDR3 comprises 18 residues. The CDR3 DNA is TGTGCCAGAAGCCGGACTAGCGGGAGGGCCATGGCGGCCTACGAGCAGTACTTC. Its translation: CARSRTSGRAMAAYEQYF.

The chain combines TRBV13 with TRBJ2-3, with 7 bases matching TRBD2. The CDR3 sequence is 17 residues long. The germline V gene has CDR1 PRHDT and CDR2 FYEKMQ (reference sequence). Losses at the gene ends were 5 bases for V and 0 bases for J; bases not matched to a gene: 11. CDR3 amino acids: CASSPRRGGVSTDTQYF. The DNA for the CDR3 is TGTGCCAGCAGCCCGCGACGGGGAGGGGTGAGCACAGATACGCAGTATTTT.

V gene TRBV6-5 combines with J gene TRBJ2-6, with 8 nucleotides matching TRBD1. Losses at the gene ends were 5 bases for V and 4 bases for J; bases not matched to a gene: 4. The CDR3 totals 15 residues. The germline V gene encodes CDR1 MNHEY and CDR2 SVGAGI. Here the CDR3 reads CASSQGARGANVLTF. In DNA form, the CDR3 reads TGTGCCAGCAGTCAGGGGGCGCGGGGGGCCAACGTCCTGACTTTC.

V and J are TRBV6-1 and TRBJ2-1; D is unresolved. Germline CDR1 and CDR2: MNHNS and SASEGT. The length of the CDR3 is 11 residues. V gave up 6 bases and J gave up 4 bases, with 4 bases separating them. The CDR3 is CASRQYNEQFF. The CDR3, as DNA: TGTGCCAGCAGGCAGTACAATGAGCAGTTCTTC.

The V gene is TRBV28, the J gene TRBJ1-5; 7 bases line up with TRBD1. The CDR3 totals 16 residues. V shed 2 bases and J 6 bases; nucleotides not matched to a gene: 10. Per germline, CDR1 MDHEN and CDR2 SYDVKM. The CDR3 region has the DNA TGTGCCAGCAGTTTAGGGGCAGGGGGTCTGGGTCAGCCCCAGCATTTT. Encoded protein: CASSLGAGGLGQPQHF.

The chain carries TRBV25-1 and TRBJ1-2; the match to TRBD1 covers 7 bases. The ends lost 0 bases at V and 2 bases at J; junction bases unmatched: 6. Germline CDR1 and CDR2: MGHDK and SYGVNS. CDR3 length: 16 residues. CDR3 nucleotide sequence: TGTGCCAGCAGTGAATACCGAGACAGGGAAAACTATGGCTACACCTTC. Protein product: CASSEYRDRENYGYTF.

The chain is built from TRBV5-1 and TRBJ2-1; TRBD2 matches at 10 bases. V shed 2 bases and J 4 bases; nucleotides not matched to a gene: 9. The CDR3 totals 17 residues. The germline V gene has CDR1 SGHRS and CDR2 YFSETQ. CDR3 sequence: CASSFHGGTSVYNEQFF. Written as DNA, the CDR3 is TGCGCCAGCAGCTTCCACGGCGGGACTAGCGTATACAATGAGCAGTTCTTC.

This clone appeared a single time. The V call is TRBV5-4, the J call TRBJ2-3; D possibly corresponds to TRBD2 (5 bases). Germline loops: CDR1 SGHNT, CDR2 YYREEE (reference sequence). The CDR3 is 14 amino acids. Trimming removed 3 bases at V and 4 bases at J, with 12 bases between. DNA for the CDR3: TGTGCCAGCAGCTCGGAGGATCGGCCAGATACGCAGTATTTT. It translates to CASSSEDRPDTQYF.